This passage covers 12 T cell receptor beta chains from one sample sequenced in a study of blood T cell repertoires in COVID-19. TCRdb keeps only in-frame clones here, not all; method: immunoSEQ multiplex PCR. Among some 230,000 clones listed, around 84% were seen once. The sequencing input was peripheral blood. Every receptor here comes from a woman aged 55-69 years who had recovered from COVID-19.

This clone has a handful of counts. The chain employs TRBV6-1 and TRBJ1-5; D is uncertain. The V gene lost 2 bases and the J gene lost 0 bases, with 8 bases spanning the gap. Germline V gives CDR1 MNHNS, CDR2 SASEGT. The CDR3 contains 15 residues. CDR3 coding DNA: TGTGCCAGCAGTGAACGCGAATATAGCAATCAGCCCCAGCATTTT. Translated, it gives CASSEREYSNQPQHF.

The rearrangement joins TRBV7-3 to TRBJ2-1, with 7 nucleotides matching TRBD1. The CDR3 runs 15 residues. Germline values: CDR1 SGHTA, CDR2 FQGTGA. Losses at the gene ends were 4 bases for V and 7 bases for J; bases not matched to a gene: 10. This CDR3 reads CASSSPTGARNEQFF. CDR3 DNA: TGTGCCAGCAGCTCCCCTACAGGGGCGCGGAATGAGCAGTTCTTC.

The J gene is TRBJ2-7, the V gene TRBV24-1, with D perhaps TRBD1 (6 bases). This CDR3 region has 17 residues. Germline V gives CDR1 KGHDR, CDR2 SFDVKD. Trimming cost V 4 bases and J 2 bases, with 20 bases left between them. The CDR3 is CATSENVWGPLTYEQYF. CDR3 bases: TGTGCCACCAGTGAGAATGTATGGGGGCCCCTCACCTACGAGCAGTACTTC.

V gene TRBV18 combines with J gene TRBJ1-4, with 7 bases aligning to TRBD1. The junction had 9 bases not matched to a gene; V was cut back by 2 bases and J by 6 bases. Germline assignment: CDR1 KGHSH and CDR2 LQKENI. The CDR3 is 16 amino acids. Here the CDR3 DNA reads TGTGCCAGCTCACCAAAGGCCGACAGGGAATATGAAAAACTGTTTTTT. Its translation is CASSPKADREYEKLFF.

The sample holds one count of this clone. The chain couples TRBV7-8 to TRBJ2-1; 12 bases agree with TRBD2. The germline gives CDR1 SGHVS, CDR2 FQNEAQ. J lost 5 bases, V lost 5 bases, and 4 bases had no gene match. This CDR3 spans 15 amino acids. The CDR3 nucleotides read TGTGCCAGCAGCACGACTAGCGGGGGAAACAATGAGCAGTTCTTC. Translated: CASSTTSGGNNEQFF. The whole variable domain, remainder taken from reference TRBV7-8 and TRBJ2-1, is GAGVSQSPRYKVAKRGQDVALRCDPISGHVSLFWYQQALGQGPEFLTYFQNEAQLDKSGLPSDRFFAERPEGSVSTLKIQRTQQEDSAVYLCASSTTSGGNNEQFFGPGTRLTVL.

This clone was detected once. The gene calls are TRBV7-9 and TRBJ2-2; 9 bases match TRBD1. Germline-derived CDR1 and CDR2 are SEHNR and FQNEAQ (reference sequence). The CDR3 runs 15 residues. J was trimmed by 4 bases and V by 5 bases; bases with no gene match: 5. The chain's CDR3 is CASSTRDRVTGELFF. CDR3 nucleotides: TGTGCCAGCAGCACCCGGGACAGGGTCACCGGGGAGCTGTTTTTT.

This clone has only a few counts. The CDR3 bases are TGTGCCAGCAGCCAAGACGGGGGCACTGAAGCTTTCTTT. It yields the protein CASSQDGGTEAFF. This chain joins TRBV3-1 (or the pseudogene TRBV3-2) and TRBJ1-1, with D possibly TRBD1 on 5 matching bases. The CDR3 covers 13 residues. With 0 bases removed from V and 4 bases from J, the gap between germline ends came to 6 bases. Looked up from germline, CDR1 is LGHDT and CDR2 is YNNKEL (reference sequence).

This sequence joins TRBV9 and TRBJ1-1; D might be TRBD1 (6 bases). CDR1 SGDLS and CDR2 YYNGEE come from the germline V gene. V lost 4 bases, J lost 2 bases, and 12 bases lay in between. The CDR3 is made up of 14 amino acids. The CDR3 DNA reads TGTGCCAGCAGCAAGTTACAGGGAAACACTGAAGCTTTCTTT. Translating gives CASSKLQGNTEAFF.

This chain joins TRBV5-1 and TRBJ2-7; 7 bases agree with TRBD2. The germline V gene has CDR1 SGHRS and CDR2 YFSETQ. This CDR3 spans 16 amino acids. Trimming cost V 0 bases and J 1 base; bases outside gene matches: 7. The CDR3 nucleotides read TGCGCCAGCAGCTTGGGTCTAGGCGGGGGTTCCTACGAGCAGTACTTC. It encodes CASSLGLGGGSYEQYF.

The genes are TRBV2 and TRBJ1-1; no reliable D call. Germline V gene lookup returns CDR1 SNHLY and CDR2 FYNNEI. Between the trimmed V and J ends, which lost 4 bases and 3 bases, there was a span of 9 bases. The CDR3 consists of 13 residues. The CDR3 reads CASSVEEDTEAFF. CDR3 nucleotides: TGTGCCAGCAGTGTAGAGGAGGACACTGAAGCTTTCTTT.

The gene calls are TRBV19 and TRBJ2-1; TRBD2 matches at 15 bases. V was clipped by 5 bases and J by 10 bases; unmatched bases: 6. Germline V gives CDR1 LNHDA, CDR2 SQIVND (reference sequence). This CDR3 comprises 15 residues. CDR3 DNA sequence: TGTGCCAGTAGTGCGGGACTAGCGGGGGGATGGGAGCAGTTCTTC. Translation: CASSAGLAGGWEQFF.

The chain recombines TRBV7-2 with TRBJ2-1; 8 positions match TRBD2. From germline, CDR1 is SGHTA and CDR2 FQGNSA. Trimming removed 2 bases from V and 3 bases from J; junction bases left unmatched: 6. This CDR3 has 16 residues. CDR3 amino acids: CASSLFQAGGYNEQFF. The CDR3 region has the DNA TGTGCCAGCAGCTTATTTCAGGCGGGGGGCTACAATGAGCAGTTCTTC.